These 19 T cell receptor beta chains share one sample of origin, sequenced in a study of blood T cell repertoires in COVID-19. Libraries were prepared by immunoSEQ multiplex PCR; TCRdb keeps only in-frame clonotypes and omits some of them. The data contain around 150,000 clones, over 70% of them seen just once; the ten biggest clones take up over 6.5%. The sequencing input was peripheral blood. Every receptor here comes from a man between 50 and 59 years old with active or convalescent COVID-19.

A few counts support this clone. The chain is built from TRBV20-1 and TRBJ2-1; D gene unclear. Germline CDR1 and CDR2: DFQATT and SNEGSKA (reference sequence). V was pared by 3 bases and J by 4 bases, with 10 bases between. The CDR3 extends over 13 amino acids. This chain's CDR3 is CSASQTLYNEQFF. CDR3 bases: TGCAGTGCTAGTCAGACTCTATACAATGAGCAGTTCTTC.

This sequence joins TRBV5-5 and TRBJ2-7; 8 bases are a match to TRBD2. CDR1 SGHKS and CDR2 YYEKEE come from the germline V gene (reference sequence). The CDR3 covers 16 residues. The ends lost 0 bases at V and 2 bases at J; junction bases unmatched: 7. As DNA, the CDR3 is TGTGCCAGCAGCTTGGGCCCTAGCGGGTCGACCTACGAGCAGTACTTC. It translates to CASSLGPSGSTYEQYF.

The chain joins TRBV27 to TRBJ2-7; D is perhaps TRBD2 (5 bases). Germline CDR1 is MNHEY and CDR2 is SMNVEV (reference sequence). V lost 3 bases, J lost 4 bases, and 22 bases lay in between. This CDR3 spans 17 amino acids. The CDR3 loop is CASSFSAGRVYGYEQYF. DNA for the CDR3: TGTGCCAGCAGTTTTAGCGCCGGAAGGGTTTATGGGTACGAGCAGTACTTC.

The CDR3 coding sequence is TGTGCCAGCTCACTGGGACAGGGGACCAATAATGAAAAACTGTTTTTT. Amino acid sequence: CASSLGQGTNNEKLFF. The chain recombines TRBV18 with TRBJ1-4, with 10 bases matching TRBD1. Germline V gene sequence: CDR1 KGHSH, CDR2 LQKENI. The CDR3 covers 16 residues. Trimming took 4 bases from V and 4 from J; bases not matched to a gene: 6.

V is TRBV27 and J is TRBJ2-7; 10 bases align to TRBD1. The germline V gene has CDR1 MNHEY and CDR2 SMNVEV (reference sequence). This CDR3 contains 14 residues. V lost 4 bases, J lost 6 bases, and 6 bases stayed unmatched. The CDR3 here is CASSSGTGAAEQYF. CDR3 bases: TGTGCCAGCAGTTCCGGGACAGGGGCGGCCGAGCAGTACTTC.

V usage is TRBV3-1 (or the pseudogene TRBV3-2) and J usage is TRBJ1-5, with D possibly TRBD1 on 6 matching bases. The CDR3 has 14 residues. From germline, CDR1 is LGHDT and CDR2 YNNKEL (reference sequence). V lost 1 base to trimming and J lost 3 bases, with 7 bases between them. CDR3: CASSQGQDNQPQHF. The CDR3 nucleotides read TGTGCCAGCAGCCAAGGACAGGACAATCAGCCCCAGCATTTT.

The genes are TRBV29-1 and TRBJ2-3; 9 nucleotides agree with TRBD2. Germline assignment: CDR1 SQVTM and CDR2 ANQGSEA. CDR3 length: 18 amino acids. CDR3 region: CRVAGGTRGRGSTDTQYF. CDR3 nucleotide sequence: TGCCGGGTTGCGGGGGGGACTCGCGGGCGGGGGAGCACAGATACGCAGTATTTT.

This clone was seen a single time. The V gene is TRBV27, the J gene TRBJ1-2; 9 nucleotides agree with TRBD1. Trimming took 8 bases from V and 2 from J; bases not matched to a gene: 3. This CDR3 is 13 amino acids long. Germline CDR1 reads MNHEY; CDR2 reads SMNVEV (reference sequence). CDR3 sequence reads: CASGQGKNYGYTF. CDR3 nucleotides: TGTGCCAGCGGACAGGGGAAGAACTATGGCTACACCTTC.

This clone was observed a few times. This chain connects TRBV7-9 to TRBJ2-7; no clear D. V lost 2 bases to trimming and J lost 2 bases, with 4 bases between them. This CDR3 has 12 amino acids. CDR1 and CDR2 (germline): SEHNR, FQNEAQ (reference sequence). CDR3 DNA: TGTGCCAGCAGCTTAACAACCTACGAGCAGTACTTC. Amino acid sequence: CASSLTTYEQYF. Full variable domain (outside the CDR3, taken from reference TRBV7-9 and TRBJ2-7): DTGVSQNPRHKITKRGQNVTFRCDPISEHNRLYWYRQTLGQGPEFLTYFQNEAQLEKSRLLSDRFSAERPKGSFSTLEIQRTEQGDSAMYLCASSLTTYEQYFGPGTRLTVT.

This chain uses TRBV9 with TRBJ1-3, with unresolved D. Germline-derived CDR1 and CDR2 are SGDLS and YYNGEE. The CDR3 is made up of 15 amino acids. V shed 4 bases and J shed 0 bases, with 11 bases lying between them. CDR3 DNA: TGTGCCAGCAGCTTGCGCGGGATCTCTGGAAACACCATATATTTT. Protein product: CASSLRGISGNTIYF.

The J gene is TRBJ2-1, the V gene TRBV11-3; no firm D call. CDR1 and CDR2 (germline): SGHNT, YENEEA. The CDR3 loop spans 15 amino acids. The V and J ends lost 0 bases and 4 bases respectively, with 10 bases between them. This chain's CDR3 is CASSLDPQTYNEQFF. As DNA, the CDR3 is TGTGCCAGCAGCTTAGATCCGCAGACTTACAATGAGCAGTTCTTC. Filled out from reference TRBV11-3 and TRBJ2-1, the complete variable domain reads EAGVVQSPRYKIIEKKQPVAFWCNPISGHNTLYWYLQNLGQGPELLIRYENEEAVDDSQLPKDRFSAERLKGVDSTLKIQPAELGDSAVYLCASSLDPQTYNEQFFGPGTRLTVL.

The sample holds one count of this clone. The CDR3 coding sequence is TGCGCCAGCAGCCCCCGGGACACAGATACGCAGTATTTT. Encoded protein: CASSPRDTDTQYF. The gene calls are TRBV5-1 and TRBJ2-3; a weak D match, TRBD2 (5 bases). V lost 4 bases to trimming and J lost 2 bases, with 8 bases between them. CDR1 is SGHRS, CDR2 YFSETQ, per germline. This CDR3 contains 13 residues.

The table lists this clone with many counts. The genes are TRBV7-9 and TRBJ2-7, with 7 bases that match TRBD1. The CDR3 covers 12 residues. Losses at the gene ends were 5 bases for V and 7 bases for J; bases not matched to a gene: 5. Germline CDR1 and CDR2: SEHNR and FQNEAQ (reference sequence). The CDR3: CASSRQGREQYF. The DNA of the CDR3 is TGTGCCAGCAGCAGACAGGGTCGGGAGCAGTACTTC. The full variable domain, completed using reference TRBV7-9 and TRBJ2-7, is DTGVSQNPRHKITKRGQNVTFRCDPISEHNRLYWYRQTLGQGPEFLTYFQNEAQLEKSRLLSDRFSAERPKGSFSTLEIQRTEQGDSAMYLCASSRQGREQYFGPGTRLTVT.

The genes are TRBV9 and TRBJ2-2; weak D call: TRBD2 (6 bases). This CDR3 spans 16 amino acids. Germline-derived CDR1 and CDR2 are SGDLS and YYNGEE. V was shortened by 4 bases and J by 6 bases, with 19 bases between the two germline ends. The CDR3 protein is CASSLSSGSGAGELFF. As DNA, the CDR3 is TGTGCCAGCAGCCTCAGTAGCGGCTCGGGGGCCGGGGAGCTGTTTTTT.

The chain is built from TRBV19 and TRBJ1-2; the D gene is possibly TRBD1 (6 bases). The CDR3 covers 14 residues. The V end lost 1 base, the J end lost 7 bases, and 13 bases lay between the germline ends. Germline CDR1 reads LNHDA; CDR2 reads SQIVND (reference sequence). The CDR3 DNA reads as TGTGCCAGTAGTATAGTGGGGGGGGGCGCTGGCTACACCTTC. Its protein product is CASSIVGGGAGYTF.

Notes on this clone: A junction boundary mismatches the germline segment, possibly from a read error. The V gene is TRBV7-7, the J gene TRBJ2-1; D is possibly TRBD2 (6 bases). CDR1 and CDR2 from the germline V gene are SSHAT and FNYEAQ (reference sequence). This CDR3 region has 13 residues. CDR3 in DNA: TGTGCTAGCAGCCAGGACTACCTTAATGAGCAGTTCTTC. This codes for CASSQDYLNEQFF. Using reference TRBV7-7 and TRBJ2-1 for the parts outside the CDR3, the full variable domain is GAGVSQSPRYKVTKRGQDVTLRCDPISSHATLYWYQQALGQGPEFLTYFNYEAQPDKSGLPSDRFSAERPEGSISTLTIQRTEQRDSAMYRCASSQDYLNEQFFGPGTRLTVL.

The rearrangement links TRBV27 to TRBJ2-1, with 8 bases matching TRBD2. Germline lookup yields CDR1 MNHEY and CDR2 SMNVEV (reference sequence). The CDR3 runs to 14 residues. The J segment lost 8 bases and the V segment lost 3 bases, leaving 6 bases of the junction unmatched. In DNA form, the CDR3 reads TGTGCCAGCAGTTTGGGGACTAGAGGGGATGAGCAGTTCTTC. Translation: CASSLGTRGDEQFF.

In its sample, this clone was seen many times. The chain recombines TRBV28 with TRBJ2-2, with 12 bases lining up with TRBD2. The CDR3 runs to 16 residues. The trim removed 4 bases at V and 4 bases at J, leaving 4 bases unmatched. Germline assignment: CDR1 MDHEN and CDR2 SYDVKM. The CDR3 coding sequence is TGTGCCAGCAGTTACGGACTAGCGGGGCCCACCGGGGAGCTGTTTTTT. This codes for CASSYGLAGPTGELFF.

The chain combines TRBV10-2 with TRBJ2-5; 7 bases are shared with TRBD1. The CDR3 runs 13 residues. Germline lookup yields CDR1 WSHSY and CDR2 SAAADI. V was clipped by 2 bases and J by 6 bases; unmatched bases: 3. The CDR3 nucleotides read TGCGCCAGCAGTGAGCTACAGGGGAAGACCCAGTACTTC. It codes for CASSELQGKTQYF.